The next 24 T cell receptor beta chains were all read from a single sample in a study of cytomegalovirus exposure and HLA in healthy donors. 60 Vbeta and 13 Jbeta primers were used in PCR. Sequencing was performed with immunoSEQ multiplex PCR; in TCRdb, only in-frame clones are kept and a portion is missing. The data contain approximately 190,000 clones, roughly four fifths of them seen just once; the ten biggest clones take up approximately 6.5%. Sequenced: PBMCs. The receptor source for this set is a woman in her 50s in good health and CMV-seropositive.

V usage is TRBV6-5 and J usage is TRBJ1-5; D remains ambiguous. The CDR3 covers 13 residues. V lost 5 bases, J lost 6 bases, and 11 bases lay in between. Germline assignment: CDR1 MNHEY and CDR2 SVGAGI. The CDR3 loop reads CASSESGSQPQHF. DNA for the CDR3: TGTGCCAGCAGTGAGTCGGGGAGTCAGCCCCAGCATTTT.

J is TRBJ1-1 and V is TRBV12-2. TRBV12-2 is flagged as a pseudogene. There are 12 residues in the CDR3. The CDR3 region is CASRSPIAEAFF. For the CDR3, the DNA is TGTGCAAGTCGCTCCCCCATAGCTGAAGCTTTCTTT.

This sequence joins TRBV18 and TRBJ1-2; no definite D call. In germline, CDR1 is KGHSH, CDR2 LQKENI. V lost 3 bases to trimming and J lost 4 bases, with 15 bases between them. The CDR3 sequence is 15 residues long. CDR3 loop: CASSPTQGDRYGYTF. The DNA of the CDR3 is TGTGCCAGCTCACCTACTCAAGGAGACCGCTATGGCTACACCTTC.

The chain uses TRBV4-3 and TRBJ2-5, with D unresolved. The CDR3 contains 14 residues. Germline assignment: CDR1 LGHNA and CDR2 YSLEER. V was pared by 0 bases and J by 2 bases, with 7 bases between. CDR3 residues: CASSQDQRQETQYF. For the CDR3, the DNA is TGCGCCAGCAGCCAAGACCAGCGACAAGAGACCCAGTACTTC.

The chain couples TRBV10-3 to TRBJ1-1, with D possibly matching TRBD1 (5 bases). CDR3 length: 13 residues. Germline CDR1 and CDR2: ENHRY and SYGVKD. V lost 3 bases, J lost 5 bases, and 10 bases lay in between. The CDR3: CAISDTGSTEAFF. In nucleotides, the CDR3 is TGTGCCATCAGTGATACAGGAAGTACTGAAGCTTTCTTT.

The chain uses TRBV28 and TRBJ1-2; D not resolved. The CDR3 is 14 residues long. Deletions cut 1 base from V and 3 bases from J, with 9 bases between. Germline V gives CDR1 MDHEN, CDR2 SYDVKM. CDR3 DNA sequence: TGTGCCAGCAGTTTATCGAGGGTTGACTATGGCTACACCTTC. Protein product: CASSLSRVDYGYTF.

The V and J genes are TRBV6-5 and TRBJ1-2; D remains unclear. Per germline, CDR1 MNHEY and CDR2 SVGAGI. V was clipped by 0 bases and J by 8 bases, with 13 bases between them. CDR3 size: 14 residues. The CDR3 spells CASSYSDLGGGYTF. The CDR3 nucleotides are TGTGCCAGCAGTTACTCTGACCTTGGCGGCGGCTACACCTTC.

This chain links TRBV7-3 with TRBJ2-1; TRBD2 matches 11 bases. Germline V gene data show CDR1 as SGHTA and CDR2 as FQGTGA. This CDR3 is built from 14 residues. The junction had 3 bases not matched to a gene; V was cut back by 6 bases and J by 5 bases. The CDR3 nucleotides read TGTGCCAGCAGACGTAGCGGGAGGGACAATGAGCAGTTCTTC. Its translation is CASRRSGRDNEQFF.

In nucleotides, the CDR3 is TGTGCCAGCAGCCTATATCTAGCGGGAGTGTACGAGCAGTACTTC. Protein product: CASSLYLAGVYEQYF. This chain links TRBV7-8 with TRBJ2-5; 10 bases align to TRBD2. The last part of the DNA fits TRBJ2-7 better; the J call may be wrong. CDR1 SGHVS and CDR2 FQNEAQ come from the germline V gene. This CDR3 contains 15 residues.

V is TRBV6-5 and J is TRBJ2-7, with TRBD1 matching over 8 bases. J lost 5 bases, V lost 5 bases, and 8 bases had no gene match. In germline, CDR1 is MNHEY, CDR2 SVGAGI. This CDR3 comprises 14 residues. The CDR3 is CASSLLQGAHEQYF. CDR3 nucleotide sequence: TGTGCCAGCAGTCTCCTGCAGGGGGCCCACGAGCAGTACTTC.

The J gene is TRBJ2-2, the V gene TRBV28; no clear D gene. The CDR3 has 13 residues. The V end was cut by 1 base, the J end by 5 bases, with 5 bases between. Germline lookup yields CDR1 MDHEN and CDR2 SYDVKM. CDR3 in DNA: TGTGCCAGCAGTTTATTGCGGACCGGGGAGCTGTTTTTT. It encodes CASSLLRTGELFF.

The chain has TRBV5-1 and TRBJ1-1; D is perhaps TRBD1 (6 bases). V lost 6 bases, J lost 10 bases, and 13 bases lay in between. The CDR3 has 11 residues. Germline CDR1 is SGHRS and CDR2 is YFSETQ. This CDR3 is CASNNRDGAFF. The CDR3 DNA reads TGCGCCAGCAATAACAGGGATGGAGCTTTCTTT.

The chain's CDR3 is CASSVGGTNEKLFF. Written as DNA, the CDR3 is TGTGCCAGCAGTGTGGGGGGGACTAATGAAAAACTGTTTTTT. The chain couples TRBV6-1 to TRBJ1-4; D possibly corresponds to TRBD1 (5 bases). V was trimmed by 4 bases and J by 2 bases, leaving 8 bases between them. CDR3 length: 14 amino acids. Germline assignment: CDR1 MNHNS and CDR2 SASEGT.

CDR3 residues: CASSFPGGTGLTGELFF. For the CDR3, the DNA is TGTGCCAGCAGCTTTCCAGGGGGAACGGGTCTAACCGGGGAGCTGTTTTTT. The chain carries TRBV5-4 and TRBJ2-2; the match to TRBD1 covers 7 bases. This CDR3 comprises 17 residues. The germline gives CDR1 SGHNT, CDR2 YYREEE (reference sequence). The V segment lost 2 bases and the J segment 5 bases; nucleotides outside the gene matches: 12.

The V and J genes are TRBV18 and TRBJ2-7; 8 bases fit TRBD1. Germline values: CDR1 KGHSH, CDR2 LQKENI. The length of the CDR3 is 13 residues. Unmatched junction bases numbered 4, after V lost 3 bases and J lost 6 bases. The DNA for the CDR3 is TGTGCCAGCTCACCGGACAGGGAGGCCGAGCAGTACTTC. Its translation is CASSPDREAEQYF. Variable domain in full (rest from reference TRBV18 and TRBJ2-7): NAGVMQNPRHLVRRRGQEARLRCSPMKGHSHVYWYRQLPEEGLKFMVYLQKENIIDESGMPKERFSAEFPKEGPSILRIQQVVRGDSAAYFCASSPDREAEQYFGPGTRLTVT.

Points on this clone: The CDR3 end shows no conserved phenylalanine or tryptophan, and so a read error is likely. Because the CDR3's place on the DNA is in doubt, the DNA is left out and the CDR3 is given as listed by TCRdb. The genes are TRBV2 and TRBJ2-4; the D call of TRBD2 is as the table states it, not checked on the DNA. The CDR3 is 15 amino acids long, termini counted. The germline V gene encodes CDR1 SNHLY and CDR2 FYNNEI. CDR3 amino acids: CASSPQGRTGAASSV.

This sequence joins TRBV19 and TRBJ2-1; D perhaps matches TRBD2 (6 bases). Trimming stripped 0 bases from V and 2 bases from J, with 11 bases between. CDR3 length: 16 residues. Germline values: CDR1 LNHDA, CDR2 SQIVND (reference sequence). Here the CDR3 reads CASSIELGSPYNEQFF. The CDR3 DNA sequence: TGTGCCAGTAGTATAGAACTCGGGAGCCCCTACAATGAGCAGTTCTTC.

The chain has TRBV1 and TRBJ2-7; the D segment call TRBD2 is taken from the table without a DNA check. TRBV1 is a known pseudogene. This CDR3 has 16 amino acids. The CDR3 protein is CTSSQLLAGAPHEQYF. In nucleotides, the CDR3 is TGCACCAGCAGCCAACTTCTAGCGGGGGCCCCCCACGAGCAGTACTTC.

The chain carries TRBV6-1 and TRBJ1-1; 7 nucleotides agree with TRBD1. Germline V lookup: CDR1 MNHNS, CDR2 SASEGT. The V gene end was trimmed by 0 bases and the J gene end by 5 bases; junction bases not matched to a gene: 9. This CDR3 comprises 16 residues. This chain's CDR3 is CASSEALGQGVTEAFF. The CDR3 region has the DNA TGTGCCAGCAGTGAAGCGCTTGGGCAGGGGGTAACTGAAGCTTTCTTT.

The V gene is TRBV5-1, the J gene TRBJ1-1; no clear D gene. Germline loops: CDR1 SGHRS, CDR2 YFSETQ. This CDR3 has 12 amino acids. V was cut by 0 bases and J by 7 bases, with 7 bases left in between. In DNA, the CDR3 is TGCGCCAGCAGCTTGGTGGCGGGTGAAGCTTTCTTT. The encoded protein is CASSLVAGEAFF.

The J gene is TRBJ1-6, the V gene TRBV7-6; no clear D gene. The CDR3 length is 17 residues. Germline V CDR1 and CDR2: SGHVS, FNYEAQ. The V end lost 4 bases, the J end lost 14 bases, and 27 bases lay between the germline ends. The CDR3 DNA reads as TGTGCCAGCAGCTCAACTCTACCGGGATCCTTAAGTTTGGCCCTCCACTTT. This encodes CASSSTLPGSLSLALHF.

This chain links TRBV6-5 with TRBJ2-5, with D perhaps matching TRBD2 (6 bases). V was trimmed by 7 bases and J by 7 bases, leaving 19 bases between them. This CDR3 spans 14 amino acids. The germline gives CDR1 MNHEY, CDR2 SVGAGI. This CDR3 reads CASINPAQGGTQYF. The CDR3 DNA reads TGTGCCAGCATAAATCCCGCCCAGGGAGGGACCCAGTACTTC.

The chain has TRBV28 and TRBJ2-3, with 10 bases lining up with TRBD2. V lost 5 bases and J lost 3; bases outside the gene matches: 8. Germline-derived CDR1 and CDR2 are MDHEN and SYDVKM. The CDR3 covers 16 residues. CDR3 in amino acids: CASSPALAGETDTQYF. The DNA of the CDR3 is TGTGCCAGCAGTCCCGCTCTAGCGGGAGAAACAGATACGCAGTATTTT.

J is TRBJ1-3 and V is TRBV28; no clear D. V was shortened by 3 bases and J by 0 bases, with 9 bases between the two germline ends. The CDR3 has 15 residues. Germline-derived CDR1 and CDR2 are MDHEN and SYDVKM. The CDR3 DNA follows: TGTGCCAGCAGTTTGAGGGTTAGCTCTGGAAACACCATATATTTT. It is translated as CASSLRVSSGNTIYF.